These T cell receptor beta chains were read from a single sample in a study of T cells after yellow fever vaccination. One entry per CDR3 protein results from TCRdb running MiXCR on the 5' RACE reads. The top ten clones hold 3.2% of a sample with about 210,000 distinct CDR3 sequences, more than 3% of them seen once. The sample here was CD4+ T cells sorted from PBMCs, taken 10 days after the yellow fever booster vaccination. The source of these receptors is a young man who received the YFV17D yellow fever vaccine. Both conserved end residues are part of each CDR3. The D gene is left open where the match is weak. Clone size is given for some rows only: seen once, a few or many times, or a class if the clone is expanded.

CASTGSNVLTF TGTGCCAGCACTGGATCCAACGTCCTGACTTTC TRBJ2-6 - few TRBV7-9
CAKIEGTEAFF TGTGCCAAAATAGAAGGGACTGAAGCTTTCTTT TRBJ1-1 - few TRBV30
CASSLLQGGSNQPQHF TGTGCCAGCAGCTTGTTGCAGGGGGGGAGCAATCAGCCCCAGCATTTT TRBJ1-5 TRBD1 many TRBV7-6
CASSLYPGEQYF TGTGCCAGCAGCTTATACCCGGGGGAGCAGTACTTC TRBJ2-7 - few TRBV7-2
CASSQPGQSYNEQFF TGCGCCAGCAGCCAACCGGGACAGTCCTACAATGAGCAGTTCTTC TRBJ2-1 TRBD1 many TRBV4-1
CASSSGGTVSYEQYF TGTGCCAGCAGCTCGGGGGGGACTGTCTCCTACGAGCAGTACTTC TRBJ2-7 TRBD2 few TRBV7-3
CASSYIAGNTIYF TGTGCCAGCAGCTACATTGCTGGAAACACCATATATTTT TRBJ1-3 - many TRBV7-2
CASSVSGAVEAFF TGTGCCAGCAGTGTTTCGGGGGCCGTAGAAGCTTTCTTT TRBJ1-1 - few TRBV6-5
CASSLRLAVNTGELFF TGTGCCAGCAGTTTGCGGCTAGCGGTGAACACCGGGGAGCTGTTTTTT TRBJ2-2 TRBD2 many TRBV28
CASSGNNNEKLFF TGTGCCAGCAGTGGTAATAATAATGAAAAACTGTTTTTT TRBJ1-4 - few TRBV6-5
CASSLDSGDYEQYF TGTGCCAGCAGCTTAGATAGCGGGGACTACGAGCAGTACTTC TRBJ2-7 TRBD2 few TRBV7-2
CASRQLAGEEDTQYF TGTGCCAGCCGGCAACTAGCGGGGGAAGAAGATACGCAGTATTTT TRBJ2-3 TRBD2 - TRBV19
CSARVPGINEKLFF TGCAGTGCTAGAGTGCCGGGGATAAATGAAAAACTGTTTTTT TRBJ1-4 - - TRBV20-1
CASSSGAGRHQPQHF TGTGCCAGCAGCTCCGGGGCGGGCAGGCATCAGCCCCAGCATTTT TRBJ1-5 - many TRBV7-9
CASSPRVTNEKLFF TGTGCCAGCTCACCAAGAGTAACTAATGAAAAACTGTTTTTT TRBJ1-4 - few TRBV18
CASSLAPIDTQYF TGTGCCAGCAGCTTGGCGCCAATAGATACGCAGTATTTT TRBJ2-3 - many TRBV7-2
CASSPPSPSGYNEQFF TGTGCCAGCTCACCACCCTCGCCTAGCGGCTACAATGAGCAGTTCTTC TRBJ2-1 TRBD2 few TRBV18
CASSDSQGLGTDTQYF TGTGCCAGCAGTGACTCGCAGGGTTTAGGGACAGATACGCAGTATTTT TRBJ2-3 - - TRBV6-4
CASSLSPGASYYGYTF TGCGCCAGCAGCTTGTCCCCCGGGGCTTCCTACTATGGCTACACCTTC TRBJ1-2 - many TRBV5-1
CASSLAGVVGDSPLHF TGCGCCAGCAGCTTGGCGGGGGTTGTAGGGGATTCACCCCTCCACTTT TRBJ1-6 - few TRBV5-1
CASSSSGGAIGNEQFF TGTGCCAGCAGCTCTAGCGGGGGGGCGATAGGTAATGAGCAGTTCTTC TRBJ2-1 TRBD2 few TRBV27
CASSLVQNTEAFF TGTGCCAGCAGCTTAGTTCAGAACACTGAAGCTTTCTTT TRBJ1-1 - many TRBV11-2
CASSEIARGRVLRLRGYTF TGTGCCAGCAGTGAAATTGCCAGGGGGCGAGTACTCAGGTTACGGGGCTACACCTTC TRBJ1-2 TRBD1 - TRBV2
CASSLASGRGGKETQYF TGTGCCAGCAGCTTGGCCAGCGGCAGGGGAGGCAAAGAGACCCAGTACTTC TRBJ2-5 - few TRBV5-4
CASTTGPGNTIYF TGTGCCAGCACGACAGGGCCGGGAAACACCATATATTTT TRBJ1-3 TRBD1 many TRBV10-3
CASSSRTSGDYNEQFF TGTGCCAGCAGCTCCCGGACTAGCGGGGACTACAATGAGCAGTTCTTC TRBJ2-1 TRBD2 - TRBV5-4
CASSWGLSGANVLTF TGTGCCAGCAGTTGGGGCCTCTCTGGGGCCAACGTCCTGACTTTC TRBJ2-6 - many TRBV6-5
CASSSTGNTEAFF TGTGCCAGCTCATCAACAGGGAACACTGAAGCTTTCTTT TRBJ1-1 - many TRBV18
CASGTSGGGDTQYF TGTGCCAGCGGGACTAGCGGGGGCGGAGATACGCAGTATTTT TRBJ2-3 TRBD2 many TRBV25-1
CSARGAGAFHEQFF TGCAGTGCTAGAGGGGCGGGGGCATTCCATGAGCAGTTCTTC TRBJ2-1 - - TRBV20-1
CSARPVYRYSNTEAFF TGCAGTGCTAGGCCCGTGTACAGATACTCGAACACTGAAGCTTTCTTT TRBJ1-1 - - TRBV20-1
CASSLGGTFYGYTF TGTGCCAGCAGCTTAGGGGGGACCTTCTATGGCTACACCTTC TRBJ1-2 - - TRBV7-2
CASSLAGQGTGYTF TGTGCCAGCAGCTTAGCCGGACAGGGGACAGGCTACACCTTC TRBJ1-2 TRBD1 many TRBV7-8
CASSFTRTAPGETQYF TGTGCCAGCAGTTTCACCCGGACAGCCCCGGGGGAGACCCAGTACTTC TRBJ2-5 - - TRBV12-3/TRBV12-4
CASSLSTGASYEQYF TGCGCCAGCAGCCTCTCTACAGGAGCCTCCTACGAGCAGTACTTC TRBJ2-7 - - TRBV5-1
CASSVIPNTGELFF TGTGCCAGCAGCGTGATTCCGAACACCGGGGAGCTGTTTTTT TRBJ2-2 - many TRBV9
CTSSQDISGANVLTF TGCACCAGCAGTCAAGACATTTCTGGGGCCAACGTCCTGACTTTC TRBJ2-6 - - TRBV27
CASSLLSNTEAFF TGTGCCAGCAGCTTGCTCTCAAACACTGAAGCTTTCTTT TRBJ1-1 - many TRBV11-3
CASSQAPRGSGNTIYF TGCGCCAGCAGCCAAGCTCCTCGGGGCTCTGGAAACACCATATATTTT TRBJ1-3 - - TRBV4-3
CASSSEPGYDTQYF TGTGCCAGCAGCTCTGAACCGGGGTATGATACGCAGTATTTT TRBJ2-3 - - TRBV7-2
CASSLYDLIKGVSPLHF TGTGCCAGCAGCTTATACGATTTGATTAAGGGGGTTTCACCCCTCCACTTT TRBJ1-6 - few TRBV7-2
CASRDLTKRETQYF TGTGCCAGCAGGGACCTGACTAAAAGAGAGACCCAGTACTTC TRBJ2-5 - - TRBV6-1
CSARDRTRGNTIYF TGCAGTGCTAGAGATCGAACGCGGGGAAACACCATATATTTT TRBJ1-3 - - TRBV20-1
CASHQGTQETQYF TGTGCCAGCCATCAGGGAACACAAGAGACCCAGTACTTC TRBJ2-5 - - TRBV2
CSARETGRYNEQFF TGCAGTGCTAGAGAAACAGGGCGCTACAATGAGCAGTTCTTC TRBJ2-1 - few TRBV20-1
CASRTGLPQETQYF TGCGCCAGCAGGACAGGACTTCCCCAAGAGACCCAGTACTTC TRBJ2-5 - many TRBV23-1
CASSRLAERANEQFF TGTGCCAGTAGTAGACTAGCGGAAAGGGCAAATGAGCAGTTCTTC TRBJ2-1 TRBD2 - TRBV19
CSAPLSGRGTDGYTF TGCAGTGCCCCTTTGTCGGGGAGGGGGACGGATGGCTACACCTTC TRBJ1-2 - many TRBV20-1
CACSGPTDRISTDTQYF TGTGCCTGCAGCGGGCCAACCGACAGAATTAGCACAGATACGCAGTATTTT TRBJ2-3 - - TRBV6-2/TRBV6-3
CASSLAIGGLDTGELFF TGTGCCAGCAGCCTCGCCATTGGGGGGCTTGACACCGGGGAGCTGTTTTTT TRBJ2-2 - many TRBV7-2
CASSVQGYGNTIYF TGTGCCAGCAGCGTACAGGGCTATGGAAACACCATATATTTT TRBJ1-3 - - TRBV9
CASSLILRGLAGGRRLF TGTGCCAGCAGTTTAATTTTAAGGGGACTAGCGGGGGGCCGCCGCCTCTTC TRBJ2-1 TRBD2 many TRBV12-3/TRBV12-4
CASSYRATGASQYF TGTGCCAGCAGTTACAGGGCCACTGGTGCGAGCCAGTACTTC TRBJ2-5 - - TRBV6-5
CASSQGTTDTQYF TGCGCCAGCAGCCAAGGGACAACAGATACGCAGTATTTT TRBJ2-3 - - TRBV4-1
CASSLWASGGSSYNEQFF TGTGCCAGCAGCTTATGGGCTAGCGGGGGCTCCTCCTACAATGAGCAGTTCTTC TRBJ2-1 TRBD2 few TRBV7-3
CASSEGLAGGTQYF TGTGCCAGCAGTGAGGGTCTAGCGGGGGGGACCCAGTACTTC TRBJ2-5 TRBD2 few TRBV6-1
CASSNGLAGGEQYF TGTGCCAGCAGCAACGGACTAGCGGGGGGCGAGCAGTACTTC TRBJ2-7 TRBD2 many TRBV7-2
CASSRQPQETQYF TGTGCCAGCAGCCGACAGCCTCAAGAGACCCAGTACTTC TRBJ2-5 - many TRBV7-9
CSARDFRQGNTEAFF TGCAGTGCTAGAGATTTCAGGCAGGGAAACACTGAAGCTTTCTTT TRBJ1-1 - many TRBV20-1
CASSLARGQANYGYTF TGTGCCAGCAGTTTAGCCCGCGGACAAGCAAACTATGGCTACACCTTC TRBJ1-2 - many TRBV12-3/TRBV12-4